Here is one T cell receptor beta chain with its context. One end of the junction does not line up with germline, which may come from a read error. cDNA specific to TCR beta was made from approximately 500 ng of total RNA, with a constant-region primer employed for priming. Employing slightly modified ARM-PCR, three nested multiplex PCR rounds were run, and these gave rise to the TCR beta libraries. One entry per CDR3 protein results from TCRdb running MiXCR on the multiplex PCR reads. This table holds tens of thousands of distinct CDR3 sequences, 60% to 85% found once. It was from about 21-30 mg of unsorted bulk tissue that RNA and DNA were co-extracted. This sample is drawn from a study of tumor-infiltrating lymphocytes in primary liver carcinoma. Source material: liver tumor tissue from sampling region 5. Subset specified: tumor region T5, tumor centre. The sequence was obtained from a man aged 35-49 years with primary liver carcinoma and hepatitis B virus infection.

As DNA, the CDR3 is TGTACCAGCAGCCTCTCCTACCGAGGTCCCGTGAAACAGGTTCGCTCCTACAATGGGCAGTTCTTC. This gives the protein CTSSLSYRGPVKQVRSYNGQFF. The chain combines TRBV11-2 with TRBJ2-1; TRBD1 is a possible D gene (5 bases). The CDR3 covers 22 residues. CDR1 and CDR2 (germline): SGHAT, FQNNGV.